This TCR beta chain was identified in a study of beta chain features in type 1 diabetes. Study summary: Cell yields, gender and age were similar in healthy donors and patients.

Findings and limits, study-wide: Researchers cautioned that cDNA sequencing could over-represent cells with high TCR expression. The VDJ junctions of type 1 diabetes patients carried fewer insertions and more deletions.

Every bit of the isolated RNA underwent reverse transcription, so sequencing read expressed TCRB transcripts. TCRdb's copy holds only in-frame clones and misses some; the assay was immunoSEQ multiplex PCR. The sample has almost 250,000 clones, approximately 14% seen once; the top ten hold around 0.03%. This clone was found a few times. Its antigen is undetermined. CDR1 and CDR2 from the germline V gene are SGHRS and YFSETQ. CDR3 length: 16 residues. The V end lost 1 base, the J end lost 4 bases, and 15 bases lay between the germline ends. This sequence originates from a woman aged 40 to 50 in good health. V and J are TRBV5-1 and TRBJ2-4; possible D gene TRBD1, 6 bases. Sequenced: naive CD4+ T cells from blood. CDR3 in amino acids: CASSLLGRQGKNIQYF. The CDR3 DNA is TGCGCCAGCAGCTTGTTAGGACGGCAGGGGAAAAACATTCAGTACTTC.